Each of the 9 T cell receptor beta chains below was sequenced from the same sample in a study of human T cells and chemical hapten exposure. TCRdb reprocessed the RACE reads with MiXCR, giving one entry per CDR3 protein. Of more than 70,000 distinct CDR3 sequences in the sample, roughly 10% were seen once. Time point given: patch test 1, 2 weeks after DPC sensitization. Sample treatment: therapeutic diphenylcyclopropenone sensitization with weekly scalp DPC. Specimen: whole blood, collected in connection with sensitization to the hapten diphenylcyclopropenone (DPC). These TCRs come from a woman aged 55 to 70 with alopecia areata. Some clones in this sample may be carry-over from other donors' samples.

This clonotype was counted between two and nine times. CDR3 protein: CASSQSRSHPPGYTF. The CDR3 nucleotides read TGTGCCAGCAGCCAGTCTCGGTCCCACCCGCCGGGCTACACCTTC. V gene TRBV3-1 combines with J gene TRBJ1-2; D is unresolved. The length of the CDR3 is 15 residues. CDR1 and CDR2 (germline): LGHDT, YNNKEL (reference sequence). Trimming cost V 3 bases and J 8 bases, with 19 bases left between them. The variable domain in full, with the rest retrieved from reference TRBV3-1 and TRBJ1-2, is DTAVSQTPKYLVTQMGNDKSIKCEQNLGHDTMYWYKQDSKKFLKIMFSYNNKELIINETVPNRFSPKSPDKAHLNLHINSLELGDSAVYFCASSQSRSHPPGYTFGSGTRLTVV.

The sample holds many counts of this clonotype. The rearrangement uses TRBV14 and TRBJ2-3; no reliable D call. The V gene lost 0 bases and the J gene lost 1 base, with 11 bases spanning the gap. CDR1 SGHDN and CDR2 FVKESK come from the germline V gene. This CDR3 has 16 amino acids. The CDR3 bases are TGTGCCAGCAGCCAAGATCGAAGTGTTGGCACAGATACGCAGTATTTT. Amino acids: CASSQDRSVGTDTQYF.

This clonotype was counted only a few times. The chain employs TRBV28 and TRBJ2-7; no definite D call. Germline lookup yields CDR1 MDHEN and CDR2 SYDVKM. There are 13 residues in the CDR3. V lost 6 bases and J 6 bases, leaving 15 bases between the germline ends. CDR3 sequence: CASRPLVPPEQYF. In DNA, the CDR3 is TGTGCCAGCAGACCCCTAGTACCCCCCGAGCAGTACTTC.

V and J are TRBV9 and TRBJ2-7, with 9 nucleotides matching TRBD1. Germline CDR1 and CDR2: SGDLS and YYNGEE. This CDR3 is built from 15 residues. V trimming: 4 bases; J trimming: 1 base; junction bases outside the gene matches: 6. CDR3 sequence (DNA): TGTGCCAGCAGCACGACCGGGACAGGGTCCTACGAGCAGTACTTC. Encoded protein: CASSTTGTGSYEQYF.

This chain uses TRBV12-3 or TRBV12-4 with TRBJ1-2; possible D gene TRBD1, 5 bases. With 6 bases removed from V and 5 bases from J, the gap between germline ends came to 19 bases. The CDR3 loop spans 15 amino acids. The CDR3 coding sequence is TGTGCCAGCAGCCCATGGGACGGAAGCTTTTATGGCTACACCTTC. Translating it yields CASSPWDGSFYGYTF.

The genes are TRBV20-1 and TRBJ2-3; TRBD1 might be the D (5 bases). The CDR3 contains 15 residues. Trimming cost V 3 bases and J 6 bases, with 19 bases left between them. CDR1 and CDR2 (germline): DFQATT, SNEGSKA (reference sequence). The CDR3 protein is CSASHFLGVGDTQYF. DNA of the CDR3: TGCAGTGCTAGCCATTTTTTAGGGGTAGGGGATACGCAGTATTTT.

This clonotype was seen a few times. The V gene is TRBV20-1, the J gene TRBJ1-2; D remains unclear. V lost 5 bases and J 7 bases, leaving 14 bases between the germline ends. Germline-derived CDR1 and CDR2 are DFQATT and SNEGSKA (reference sequence). The CDR3 length is 12 residues. The CDR3 DNA is TGCAGTGCTCGCACCATGGAGGTTGGCTACACCTTC. This gives the protein CSARTMEVGYTF.

The table lists this clonotype with a few counts. The chain recombines TRBV28 with TRBJ2-7; 9 nucleotides match TRBD1. In germline, CDR1 is MDHEN, CDR2 SYDVKM. J lost 3 bases, V lost 10 bases, and 7 bases had no gene match. The CDR3 is 13 residues long. DNA of the CDR3: TGTGCCACCATGCCGGGACAGGGCTACGAGCAGTACTTC. Amino acid sequence: CATMPGQGYEQYF.

This chain connects TRBV5-1 to TRBJ2-1, with D possibly TRBD2 on 5 matching bases. Trimming took off 5 bases at V and 12 bases at J, with 18 bases between the two ends. This CDR3 is 13 amino acids long. Germline CDR1 and CDR2: SGHRS and YFSETQ. CDR3 sequence reads: CASRTPGGAGQFF. As DNA, the CDR3 is TGCGCCAGCAGAACCCCCGGTGGCGCGGGGCAGTTCTTC.